This T cell receptor beta chain was identified during a study of shared clonotypes between healthy human individuals. Study-level information: Ranging from 18 to 49 in age, donors were two women and a few men.

CDR1 SGHRS and CDR2 YFSETQ come from the germline V gene. This CDR3 is 13 amino acids long. V lost 5 bases, J lost 0 bases, and 9 bases lay in between. Method: immunoSEQ multiplex PCR; TCRdb's copy keeps in-frame clones and lacks some. The sample carries approximately 980,000 clones, roughly 72% recorded once. V usage is TRBV5-1 and J usage is TRBJ2-7, with a possible D match to TRBD2 (5 bases). Sequenced material: memory CD4+ T cells sorted from blood. Subset specified: CD45RA-negative fraction. The TCR sequence derives from a man younger than 35 in good health. The CDR3 is CASRRASSYEQYF. The CDR3 region has the DNA TGCGCCAGCAGGCGGGCAAGCTCCTACGAGCAGTACTTC.